Listed below are T cell receptor beta chains from one sample, sequenced in a study of blood T cell repertoires in COVID-19. Libraries were prepared by immunoSEQ multiplex PCR; TCRdb keeps only in-frame clonotypes and omits some of them. This table holds over 250,000 clones, approximately 85% found once. The sequenced material came from peripheral blood. These receptor sequences come from a man aged 50 or older with active or convalescent COVID-19. CDR3s include the opening cysteine and the closing phenylalanine or tryptophan. A D gene is named only where the DNA matches it firmly. Size is omitted from some rows. Given values are once, few, many or a class for expanded clones.

D	length	V	J	size	CDR3	DNA
.	15	TRBV9	TRBJ1-1	.	CASSVGYSLNTEAFF	TGTGCCAGCAGCGTAGGATACAGTCTGAACACTGAAGCTTTCTTT
.	15	TRBV28	TRBJ2-7	.	CASSSFGRRRHEQYF	TGTGCCAGCAGTTCCTTCGGAAGGAGGCGCCACGAGCAGTACTTC
TRBD2	14	TRBV28	TRBJ2-3	once	CASSRGTSGLGQYF	TGTGCCAGCAGTCGCGGGACTAGCGGGTTAGGGCAGTATTTT
.	17	TRBV7-8	TRBJ2-1	.	CASSSWTVPSSYNEQFF	TGTGCCAGCAGCTCGTGGACAGTTCCAAGCTCCTACAATGAGCAGTTCTTC
.	13	TRBV2	TRBJ2-7	.	CASRREKQNEQYF	TGTGCCAGCAGAAGGGAGAAGCAGAACGAGCAGTACTTC
TRBD2	13	TRBV7-9	TRBJ2-5	.	CASSWRERETQYF	TGTGCCAGCAGCTGGCGGGAGAGGGAGACCCAGTACTTC
TRBD1	15	TRBV5-4	TRBJ2-5	.	CASSTRQGSQETQYF	TGTGCCAGCAGCACAAGACAGGGGTCTCAAGAGACCCAGTACTTC
.	15	TRBV10-3	TRBJ2-2	.	CAISEWGENTGELFF	TGTGCCATCAGTGAGTGGGGAGAGAACACCGGGGAGCTGTTTTTT
.	16	TRBV2	TRBJ2-1	.	CAGRSLLTLTVDEQFF	TGTGCCGGAAGGTCCCTCCTGACATTGACCGTCGATGAGCAGTTCTTC
TRBD1	15	TRBV11-2	TRBJ2-7	.	CASSSRTGGEYEQYF	TGTGCCAGCAGCTCGCGGACAGGGGGCGAGTACGAGCAGTACTTC
.	15	TRBV9	TRBJ2-7	.	CASSAQGTASYEQYF	TGTGCCAGCAGCGCCCAAGGGACTGCCTCCTACGAGCAGTACTTC
TRBD1	13	TRBV12-3/TRBV12-4	TRBJ1-2	.	CASSFRQGEGYIF	TGTGCCAGCAGCTTCAGACAGGGTGAGGGCTACATCTTC
TRBD2	13	TRBV11-3	TRBJ2-5	.	CPRGLAEKETQYF	TGTCCCCGCGGGCTAGCGGAGAAAGAGACCCAGTACTTC
TRBD1	14	TRBV18	TRBJ1-1	.	CASSLSGGITEAFF	TGTGCCAGCTCACTATCAGGGGGAATCACTGAAGCTTTCTTT
.	15	TRBV30	TRBJ2-2	.	CAWSVQSPSAGELFF	TGTGCCTGGAGTGTACAGAGCCCATCAGCCGGGGAGCTGTTTTTT
TRBD2	15	TRBV5-6	TRBJ2-3	.	CASSFGGRAADTQYF	TGTGCCAGCAGCTTCGGCGGGAGGGCCGCAGATACGCAGTATTTT
TRBD1	14	TRBV2	TRBJ1-1	.	CASRDGQVNTEAFF	TGTGCCAGCAGAGACGGACAGGTGAACACTGAAGCTTTCTTT
.	13	TRBV29-1	TRBJ2-1	.	CSVEEGGNNEQFF	TGCAGCGTTGAAGAGGGCGGGAACAATGAGCAGTTCTTC
.	14	TRBV6-5	TRBJ1-2	.	CASSPRQRNYGYTF	TGTGCCAGCAGTCCCCGACAGCGTAACTATGGCTACACCTTC
TRBD2	15	TRBV4-2	TRBJ2-7	few	CASSKGLAEGYEQYF	TGTGCCAGCAGTAAAGGACTAGCGGAGGGGTACGAGCAGTACTTC
.	15	TRBV2	TRBJ1-4	.	CASSGQFVPNEKLFF	TGTGCCAGCAGTGGGCAGTTCGTTCCTAATGAAAAACTGTTTTTT
.	15	TRBV7-2	TRBJ2-1	.	CASSLRTHTNNEQFF	TGTGCCAGCAGCTTACGGACTCACACCAACAATGAGCAGTTCTTC
.	15	TRBV6-5	TRBJ1-5	.	CASSYSGGPNQPQHF	TGTGCCAGCAGTTACTCAGGGGGACCTAATCAGCCCCAGCATTTT
TRBD1	14	TRBV3-1/TRBV3-2	TRBJ1-2	.	CASSLGTVNYGYTF	TGTGCCAGCAGCCTAGGGACAGTTAACTATGGCTACACCTTC
TRBD1	15	TRBV5-6	TRBJ1-2	.	CASSSLTGANYGYTF	TGTGCCAGCAGCTCGCTTACAGGGGCTAACTATGGCTACACCTTC
.	11	TRBV30	TRBJ2-1	.	CAWSFKLTQFF	TGTGCCTGGAGTTTCAAGCTAACGCAGTTCTTC
.	15	TRBV6-1	TRBJ2-3	.	CASSEWRTHTDTQYF	TGTGCCAGCAGTGAATGGAGAACCCACACAGATACGCAGTATTTT
.	13	TRBV9	TRBJ1-1	many	CASSELSQAEAFF	TGTGCCAGCAGCGAACTTTCTCAGGCAGAAGCTTTCTTT
.	12	TRBV28	TRBJ2-1	.	CASSLRGGEQFF	TGTGCCAGCAGTTTGCGGGGAGGAGAGCAGTTCTTC
TRBD1	14	TRBV4-2	TRBJ1-2	.	CASSQETGWGGYTF	TGTGCCAGCAGCCAAGAGACAGGGTGGGGTGGCTACACCTTC
TRBD2	17	TRBV9	TRBJ2-1	.	CASSSRTSGSAHNEQFF	TGTGCCAGCAGCTCCCGGACTAGCGGGAGTGCCCACAATGAGCAGTTCTTC
TRBD1	15	TRBV5-1	TRBJ1-5	.	CASSLTGGSNQPQHF	TGCGCCAGCAGCTTGACAGGGGGAAGCAATCAGCCCCAGCATTTT
TRBD1	16	TRBV13	TRBJ2-1	once	CASSRQQGSSYNEQFF	TGTGCCAGCAGCCGACAACAGGGGTCCTCCTACAATGAGCAGTTCTTC
TRBD1	14	TRBV5-1	TRBJ1-4	.	CASSLGGGGEKLFF	TGCGCCAGCAGCTTAGGAGGGGGCGGGGAAAAACTGTTTTTT
TRBD2	16	TRBV27	TRBJ2-1	.	CASSSLAGGPHYEQFF	TGTGCCAGCAGTTCCCTGGCGGGAGGGCCACATTATGAGCAGTTCTTC
.	14	TRBV7-9	TRBJ1-1	.	CASSFAQGNTEAFF	TGTGCCAGCAGCTTTGCACAGGGGAACACTGAAGCTTTCTTT
TRBD2	16	TRBV13	TRBJ2-3	.	CASSRRTSGLPDTQYF	TGTGCCAGCAGCCGTCGGACTAGCGGACTCCCAGATACGCAGTATTTT
.	17	TRBV21-1	TRBJ1-2	.	CASSKVRSGLNADGYTF	TGTGCCAGCAGCAAAGTCCGGTCAGGGCTTAATGCTGATGGCTACACCTTC
TRBD2	14	TRBV2	TRBJ2-7	.	CASSETSGRYEQYF	TGTGCCAGCAGTGAAACTAGCGGGAGGTACGAGCAGTACTTC
.	15	TRBV28	TRBJ2-1	.	CASSLPSSSYNEQFF	TGTGCCAGCAGTTTACCCTCGAGCTCCTACAATGAGCAGTTCTTC
TRBD1	16	TRBV9	TRBJ1-2	.	CASSVDGTANGYGYTF	TGTGCCAGCAGCGTAGACGGGACAGCAAATGGGTATGGCTACACCTTC
.	17	TRBV5-1	TRBJ2-7	.	CASSLRSGTLRGYEQYF	TGCGCCAGCAGCTTGAGGTCCGGGACCCTCAGGGGCTACGAGCAGTACTTC
TRBD1	17	TRBV19	TRBJ1-3	.	CASSRFGTGGSGNTIYF	TGTGCCAGTAGTAGATTCGGGACAGGGGGGTCTGGAAACACCATATATTTT
.	15	TRBV5-1	TRBJ2-3	.	CASSLGAGGTDTQYF	TGCGCCAGCAGCTTGGGGGCAGGGGGCACAGATACGCAGTATTTT